One sample yielded the 25 T cell receptor beta chains listed below, sequenced in a study of blood T cells in healthy people across ages. Combining a sample-barcoded 5' primer with a J-beta primer mix, a second PCR ran for about 7 to 12 cycles. TCRdb passed the 5' RACE reads through MiXCR, listing each CDR3 protein once. The repertoire holds around 870,000 distinct CDR3 sequences, with under 30% as singletons. Sample: blood. Source of these receptors: a woman over 75 in good health.

This clonotype has a count of ten or more. The gene calls are TRBV7-2 and TRBJ1-1, with 7 bases fitting TRBD1. This CDR3 has 14 amino acids. Germline loops: CDR1 SGHTA, CDR2 FQGNSA. Trimming took 3 bases from V and 3 from J; bases not matched to a gene: 4. CDR3 protein: CASSLVGGYTEAFF. The CDR3 nucleotides read TGTGCCAGCAGCTTGGTAGGGGGCTACACTGAAGCTTTCTTT.

This clonotype was recorded a few times. The chain carries TRBV25-1 and TRBJ1-4; no definite D call. V was shortened by 4 bases and J by 8 bases, with 14 bases between the two germline ends. CDR3 length: 14 residues. The V gene's germline CDR1 is MGHDK and CDR2 SYGVNS. The DNA of the CDR3 is TGTGCCAGCAGTGGGAGGCAAATTCCCGAAAAACTGTTTTTT. It yields the protein CASSGRQIPEKLFF.

This clonotype was seen at least ten times. The chain carries TRBV10-3 and TRBJ2-3, with 8 bases identical to TRBD2. The CDR3 has 15 residues. The V gene end was trimmed by 6 bases and the J gene end by 4 bases; junction bases not matched to a gene: 9. Germline lookup yields CDR1 ENHRY and CDR2 SYGVKD. Here the CDR3 DNA reads TGTGCCATCAGCCGTAGCGGGGATGGATCAGATACGCAGTATTTT. Its translation is CAISRSGDGSDTQYF.

Regarding this clonotype: A much larger clone is a single base away; this may be a read error. The chain combines TRBV4-1 with TRBJ2-1; no clear D. The germline CDR1 and CDR2 sequences are MGHRA and YSYEKL. This CDR3 is built from 13 residues. The ends were cut back, 1 base at V and 8 bases at J, with 9 bases in the middle. The CDR3: CASSQVGLDEQFF. The CDR3 nucleotides are TGCGCCAGCAGCCAAGTGGGCCTGGATGAGCAGTTCTTC.

The table lists this clonotype with a few counts. The rearrangement joins TRBV7-2 to TRBJ2-1, with a tentative D call TRBD1 (5 bases). From germline, CDR1 is SGHTA and CDR2 FQGNSA. The CDR3 totals 16 residues. Trimming took off 0 bases at V and 1 base at J, with 10 bases between the two ends. CDR3 sequence (DNA): TGTGCCAGCAGCTTAGCGGGGCGCACTTCCTACAATGAGCAGTTCTTC. Its translation is CASSLAGRTSYNEQFF.

Comment on this clonotype: A much larger clonotype is one base distant, so this may be a read error. The V gene is TRBV6-1, the J gene TRBJ2-1; D is perhaps TRBD1 or TRBD2 (5 bases each). Germline V gives CDR1 MNHNS, CDR2 SASEGT. Trimming removed 6 bases at V and 10 bases at J, with 16 bases between. CDR3 length: 13 amino acids. The CDR3 region is CASSPGRAWEQFF. The CDR3 DNA sequence: TGTGCCAGCAGCCCGGGACGGGCATGGGAGCAGTTCTTC.

This clonotype was detected ten times or more. The rearrangement joins TRBV28 to TRBJ2-3; no clear D. Trimming removed 6 bases at V and 5 bases at J, with 9 bases between. Germline CDR1 and CDR2: MDHEN and SYDVKM. CDR3 length: 12 amino acids. The CDR3 is CASRSTGDTQYF. The CDR3 coding sequence is TGTGCCAGCAGATCGACGGGAGATACGCAGTATTTT.

The V and J genes are TRBV7-9 and TRBJ2-3; D uncertain. V lost 5 bases, J lost 6 bases, and 9 bases lay in between. CDR1 is SEHNR and CDR2 is FQNEAQ in the germline V gene (reference sequence). CDR3 size: 12 residues. This CDR3 reads CASSQQRDTQYF. As DNA, the CDR3 is TGTGCCAGCAGCCAACAGAGGGATACGCAGTATTTT.

At least ten counts were recorded for this clonotype. V and J are TRBV6-2 or TRBV6-3 and TRBJ2-7, with D unclear. Trimming took off 0 bases at V and 6 bases at J, with 6 bases between the two ends. From germline, CDR1 is MNHEY and CDR2 SVGEGT. This CDR3 region has 12 residues. The CDR3, as DNA: TGTGCCAGCAGTTACTCGAGGCGCGAGCAGTACTTC. Encoded protein: CASSYSRREQYF.

This clonotype occurred many times. V is TRBV7-2 and J is TRBJ2-4, with D tentatively TRBD1 (6 bases). V dropped 5 bases and J dropped 7 bases, with 18 bases sitting between them. The CDR3 is 15 residues long. CDR1 is SGHTA and CDR2 is FQGNSA in the germline V gene. The CDR3 is CASSPRGGTGNIQYF. In DNA form, the CDR3 reads TGTGCCAGCAGCCCCAGAGGGGGAACGGGGAACATTCAGTACTTC.

The table lists this clonotype with many counts. V gene TRBV15 combines with J gene TRBJ1-1; D perhaps matches TRBD1 (5 bases). There are 16 residues in the CDR3. Germline V CDR1 and CDR2: LNHNV, YYDKDF (reference sequence). Trimming stripped 3 bases from V and 0 bases from J, with 14 bases between. The CDR3: CATSSRPGALNTEAFF. In DNA form, the CDR3 reads TGTGCCACCAGCAGCCGCCCCGGGGCGTTGAACACTGAAGCTTTCTTT.

V usage is TRBV29-1 and J usage is TRBJ1-1, with a weak D call TRBD1 (6 bases). The CDR3 totals 12 residues. V shed 5 bases and J shed 5 bases, with 12 bases lying between them. Germline V gene data show CDR1 as SQVTM and CDR2 as ANQGSEA. Written as DNA, the CDR3 is TGCAGCGTTAGGGTAGGGGGGACTGAAGCTTTCTTT. Translation gives CSVRVGGTEAFF. Using reference TRBV29-1 and TRBJ1-1 for the parts outside the CDR3, the full variable domain is SAVISQKPSRDICQRGTSLTIQCQVDSQVTMMFWYRQQPGQSLTLIATANQGSEATYESGFVIDKFPISRPNLTFSTLTVSNMSPEDSSIYLCSVRVGGTEAFFGQGTRLTVV.

The chain employs TRBV7-2 and TRBJ2-3, with 9 bases lining up with TRBD1. Germline V gives CDR1 SGHTA, CDR2 FQGNSA. The CDR3 runs to 16 residues. Unmatched junction bases numbered 9, after V lost 4 bases and J lost 4 bases. This CDR3 reads CASSSNGQGLADTQYF. The CDR3 coding sequence is TGTGCCAGCAGCTCCAACGGACAGGGGTTGGCAGATACGCAGTATTTT. Variable domain in full (rest from reference TRBV7-2 and TRBJ2-3): GAGVSQSPSNKVTEKGKDVELRCDPISGHTALYWYRQSLGQGLEFLIYFQGNSAPDKSGLPSDRFSAERTGGSVSTLTIQRTQQEDSAVYLCASSSNGQGLADTQYFGPGTRLTVL.

This clonotype was observed at least ten times. V is TRBV6-5 and J is TRBJ2-6; D unresolved. V lost 7 bases and J lost 2, with 6 bases in between. The CDR3 length is 13 residues. Germline-derived CDR1 and CDR2 are MNHEY and SVGAGI. The chain's CDR3 is CASKRPGANVLTF. The CDR3 DNA reads TGTGCCAGCAAAAGGCCTGGGGCCAACGTCCTGACTTTC.

The chain employs TRBV5-8 and TRBJ1-4; D is possibly TRBD1 (5 bases). Germline loops: CDR1 SGHTS, CDR2 YDEGEE. With 4 bases removed from V and 7 bases from J, the gap between germline ends came to 14 bases. The CDR3 has 14 residues. CDR3 DNA: TGTGCCAGCAGCCCCGATTGGGGGGGTGAAAAACTGTTTTTT. It is translated as CASSPDWGGEKLFF. Variable domain in full (rest from reference TRBV5-8 and TRBJ1-4): EAGVTQSPTHLIKTRGQQATLRCSPISGHTSVYWYQQALGLGLQFLLWYDEGEERNRGNFPPRFSGRQFPNYSSELNVNALELEDSALYLCASSPDWGGEKLFFGSGTQLSVL.

This clonotype was picked up a small number of times. The rearrangement links TRBV16 to TRBJ1-4; D not resolved. Per germline, CDR1 KGHSY and CDR2 FQNENV. V was trimmed by 3 bases and J by 4 bases, leaving 12 bases between them. The CDR3 extends over 15 amino acids. The CDR3, as DNA: TGTGCCAGCAGCCATAGCCGATACAATAATGAAAAACTGTTTTTT. It is translated as CASSHSRYNNEKLFF.

V and J are TRBV4-2 and TRBJ1-4; D is perhaps TRBD1 (5 bases). From germline, CDR1 is LGHNA and CDR2 YNFKEQ. This CDR3 region has 15 residues. V dropped 2 bases and J dropped 0 bases, with 7 bases sitting between them. The CDR3 loop is CASSQIRATNEKLFF. The DNA for the CDR3 is TGTGCCAGCAGCCAAATCAGGGCAACTAATGAAAAACTGTTTTTT.

This clonotype appeared many times. The CDR3 spells CASSYPQGDGYTF. The CDR3 region has the DNA TGTGCCAGCAGTTACCCGCAGGGCGATGGCTACACCTTC. The chain couples TRBV6-6 to TRBJ1-2; possible D gene TRBD1, 5 bases. The V end lost 2 bases, the J end lost 6 bases, and 10 bases lay between the germline ends. Germline CDR1 MNHNY, CDR2 SVGAGI (reference sequence). The CDR3 covers 13 residues.

With respect to this clonotype: A single base separates this from a much larger clone, so it may be a read error. V usage is TRBV28 and J usage is TRBJ2-3; 8 bases are shared with TRBD2. Germline lookup yields CDR1 MDHEN and CDR2 SYDVKM. There are 16 residues in the CDR3. The junction had 10 bases not matched to a gene; V was cut back by 6 bases and J by 2 bases. The CDR3 region is CASSFTGAGDTDTQYF. DNA for the CDR3: TGTGCCAGCAGCTTTACTGGAGCGGGGGACACAGATACGCAGTATTTT.

This chain links TRBV20-1 with TRBJ2-3; TRBD1 is a possible D gene (6 bases). CDR3 size: 14 residues. CDR1 is DFQATT, CDR2 SNEGSKA, per germline (reference sequence). Trimming cost V 4 bases and J 6 bases, with 17 bases left between them. The CDR3 DNA is TGCAGTGCTAAACGTGGACAGTACCCGGATACGCAGTATTTT. Translating it yields CSAKRGQYPDTQYF.

The rearrangement joins TRBV7-2 to TRBJ1-5; D ambiguous. CDR1 SGHTA and CDR2 FQGNSA come from the germline V gene. CDR3 length: 16 residues. The V end was cut by 1 base, the J end by 1 base, with 11 bases between. The CDR3 DNA reads as TGTGCCAGCAGCTTAGTAGGCAGTCCCAGCAATCAGCCCCAGCATTTT. Translating it yields CASSLVGSPSNQPQHF. Filled out from reference TRBV7-2 and TRBJ1-5, the complete variable domain reads GAGVSQSPSNKVTEKGKDVELRCDPISGHTALYWYRQSLGQGLEFLIYFQGNSAPDKSGLPSDRFSAERTGGSVSTLTIQRTQQEDSAVYLCASSLVGSPSNQPQHFGDGTRLSIL.

This clonotype occurred many times. V and J are TRBV7-2 and TRBJ2-5, with 11 bases aligning to TRBD1. Germline V gene lookup returns CDR1 SGHTA and CDR2 FQGNSA. This CDR3 has 15 residues. The trim removed 6 bases at V and 6 bases at J, leaving 9 bases unmatched. CDR3 DNA: TGTGCCAGCAGACCTGGACAGGGGGCGAGAAAGACCCAGTACTTC. Translation gives CASRPGQGARKTQYF.

This clonotype appeared many times. Its ends do not fully match the called genes, so a read error is possible. The genes are TRBV3-1 and TRBJ1-5; D is unresolved. The CDR3 contains 13 residues. Germline CDR1 LGHDT, CDR2 YNNKEL (reference sequence). The CDR3 loop is CASSQASNQPQHF. DNA for the CDR3: TGCGCCAGCAGCCAAGCCTCAAATCAGCCCCAGCATTTT.

This clonotype was seen only a few times. This may stem from a read error, because a much larger clone lies one nucleotide away. This chain uses TRBV7-2 with TRBJ2-3; D ambiguous. With 4 bases removed from V and 3 bases from J, the gap between germline ends came to 11 bases. Germline V lookup: CDR1 SGHTA, CDR2 FQGNSA. The CDR3 contains 14 residues. CDR3 amino acids: CASSSVDTTDTQYF. CDR3 in DNA: TGTGCCAGCAGCTCAGTGGATACGACAGATACGCAGTATTTT.

In regard to this clonotype: A single base separates this from a much larger clone, so it may be a read error. The rearrangement links TRBV7-2 to TRBJ2-1; TRBD1 matches 9 bases. With 5 bases clipped from V and 13 bases from J, the junction kept 15 bases outside the gene matches. Germline CDR1 is SGHTA and CDR2 is FQGNSA. This CDR3 contains 15 residues. CDR3 nucleotide sequence: TGTGCCAGCAGCCAAAGACGGACAGGGGCAGAGACCCAGTTCTTC. Encoded protein: CASSQRRTGAETQFF.